The T cell receptor beta chain under discussion was sequenced for a study of human T cells and chemical hapten exposure. Study-level background: Minor pooled library volume differences mainly drove per-sample TCR yield variation. Whole-study findings and limits: Counts of TCRs above 1 in 1000 frequency stayed unchanged with DPC sensitization.

V lost 4 bases to trimming and J lost 7 bases, with 14 bases between them. Germline lookup yields CDR1 SEHNR and CDR2 FQNEAQ (reference sequence). There are 13 residues in the CDR3. This clonotype has more than one count but fewer than ten. Antigen: not known. As the library was built, unique molecular identifiers were attached to individual cDNA molecules. Original analysis: There were a median of around 100,000 TCRs per sample, with a range from about 23,224 to 690,600. TCRdb ran MiXCR on the reads and lists one entry per CDR3 protein. The V and J calls follow TCRdb's processing rather than the paper's. The table lists about 120,000 distinct CDR3 sequences, about 7.7% of them singletons. It was from unfractionated whole blood that total RNA was extracted.

The specimen was whole blood. This TCR came from a human donor in good health. Some clones in this sample may be carry-over from other donors' samples. The chain combines TRBV7-9 with TRBJ2-7; a weak D match, TRBD1 (6 bases). The CDR3 DNA follows: TGTGCCAGCAGCTCTCCACAGGGTAGAGAGCAGTACTTC. As protein: CASSSPQGREQYF. Together with reference TRBV7-9 and TRBJ2-7, the CDR3 gives the full variable domain: DTGVSQNPRHKITKRGQNVTFRCDPISEHNRLYWYRQTLGQGPEFLTYFQNEAQLEKSRLLSDRFSAERPKGSFSTLEIQRTEQGDSAMYLCASSSPQGREQYFGPGTRLTVT.